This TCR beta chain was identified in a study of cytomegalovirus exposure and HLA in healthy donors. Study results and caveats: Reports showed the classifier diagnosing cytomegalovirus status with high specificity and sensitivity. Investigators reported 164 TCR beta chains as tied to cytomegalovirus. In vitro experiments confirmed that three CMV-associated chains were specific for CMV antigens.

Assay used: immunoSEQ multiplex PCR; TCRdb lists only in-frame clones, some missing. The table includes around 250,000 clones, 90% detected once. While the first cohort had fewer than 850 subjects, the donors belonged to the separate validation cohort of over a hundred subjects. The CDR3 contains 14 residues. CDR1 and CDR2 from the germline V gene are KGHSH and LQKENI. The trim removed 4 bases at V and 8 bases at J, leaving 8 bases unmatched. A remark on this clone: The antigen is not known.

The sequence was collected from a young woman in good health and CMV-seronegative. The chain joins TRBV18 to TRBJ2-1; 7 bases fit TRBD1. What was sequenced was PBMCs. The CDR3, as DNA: TGTGCCAGCTCACGCATGACAGGGTCGGATGAGCAGTTCTTC. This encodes CASSRMTGSDEQFF.